The clone carrying this T cell receptor (beta chain) was observed at least ten times. The antigen remains undetermined. This entry is derived from a study of metastatic and nonmetastatic thyroid tumors. The wider study: Comparative analysis of repertoires was undertaken across blood and tumor or nodule tissue obtained from malignant and benign thyroid patients. Findings of the study overall: Malignant tumors reportedly showed significantly higher TCR beta diversity than benign nodules in both blood and tumor.

The CDR3 length is 16 residues. Germline loops: CDR1 KGHDR, CDR2 SFDVKD. V lost 5 bases and J 4 bases, leaving 16 bases between the germline ends. Patients were all untreated before their thyroid surgery. Per the original data handling: Built for papillary thyroid cancer, a distant-metastasis classifier drew on CDR3 differences across clinicopathological groups. TCRdb re-clonotyped the PCR reads via MiXCR. The V and J calls reflect TCRdb's pipeline rather than the authors' work. The table records under 95,000 clones, 12% of them present only once. The rearrangement links TRBV24-1 to TRBJ2-2; D ambiguous. The clonotype originates from a female donor with papillary thyroid cancer or a benign thyroid nodule (not recorded which). Some clones in this sample may be carry-over from other donors' samples. What was sequenced was blood. The CDR3 loop reads CATSGNVEPATGELFF. The CDR3 nucleotides read TGTGCCACCAGTGGGAACGTCGAACCGGCCACCGGGGAGCTGTTTTTT.